A single sample gave rise to the 7 T cell receptor beta chains below, sequenced in a study of Graves' ophthalmopathy and Graves' hyperthyroidism. The TCR beta CDR3 regions underwent amplification from RNA transcripts. After a first-round RT-PCR with HTBI primers, a second-round multiplex PCR was run. MiXCR was run by TCRdb on the multiplex PCR reads, yielding one entry per CDR3 protein. Of almost 750,000 distinct CDR3 sequences in the sample, 40% are singletons; the top ten hold roughly 45%. The specimen was peripheral blood. The receptors here all came from an adult man with Graves' ophthalmopathy.

This clonotype was seen a few times. The genes are TRBV20-1 and TRBJ1-5; tentatively, D is TRBD1 (6 bases). The CDR3 spans 13 residues. CDR1 and CDR2 (germline): DFQATT, SNEGSKA (reference sequence). V lost 3 bases and J 6 bases, leaving 12 bases between the germline ends. CDR3 sequence: CSASAGASQPQHF. Here the CDR3 DNA reads TGCAGTGCTAGTGCAGGGGCTAGTCAGCCCCAGCATTTT.

The chain carries TRBV12-3 or TRBV12-4 and TRBJ2-7, with TRBD2 as a possible D gene (5 bases). V gave up 9 bases and J gave up 4 bases, with 16 bases separating them. The CDR3 has 13 amino acids. The CDR3 DNA follows: TGTGCCAGTGGTTTCTCGGGAAAGTACGAGCAGTACTTC. Protein product: CASGFSGKYEQYF.

This clonotype was seen at least ten times. CDR3 nucleotides: TGTGCCAGCAGCTTAGTATTTGGATACGGCGAACTAGAGCAGTACTTC. Encoded protein: CASSLVFGYGELEQYF. The chain is built from TRBV7-2 and TRBJ2-7, with D unresolved. The V end lost 1 base, the J end lost 7 bases, and 20 bases lay between the germline ends. This CDR3 spans 16 amino acids. CDR1 and CDR2 from the germline V gene are SGHTA and FQGNSA.

The chain combines TRBV29-1 with TRBJ2-2, with 9 bases identical to TRBD1. This CDR3 is 13 amino acids long. After removal of 7 bases from V and 2 bases from J, the junction contained 2 bases not matched to a gene. CDR1 SQVTM and CDR2 ANQGSEA come from the germline V gene. CDR3 sequence reads: CSGTGGNTGELFF. The CDR3 DNA is TGCAGCGGCACAGGGGGCAACACCGGGGAGCTGTTTTTT.

This clonotype came up a few times. The chain employs TRBV11-2 and TRBJ1-2; tentatively, D is TRBD1 (5 bases). The CDR3 sequence is 15 residues long. Germline CDR1 reads SGHAT; CDR2 reads FQNNGV. Trimming took 5 bases from V and 7 from J, leaving 20 bases between them. The CDR3: CASSPGTAVVGGYTF. The CDR3 DNA reads TGTGCCAGCAGCCCCGGGACCGCCGTAGTCGGTGGCTACACCTTC.

This clonotype was detected a few times. One junction end disagrees with the germline gene, perhaps due to a read error. This chain's CDR3 is CASSARTADSFDSPLHF. The CDR3 DNA reads TGCGCCAGCAGCGCGCGGACAGCAGATTCTTTCGATTCACCCCTCCACTTT. The rearrangement joins TRBV7-9 to TRBJ1-6; D may be TRBD1 (6 bases). CDR1 SEHNR and CDR2 FQNEAQ come from the germline V gene (reference sequence). The CDR3 totals 17 residues.

There are a few counts of this clonotype. The chain couples TRBV11-2 to TRBJ1-1; the D is unclear. CDR1 and CDR2 (germline): SGHAT, FQNNGV. The CDR3 sequence is 13 residues long. V gave up 3 bases and J gave up 5 bases, with 10 bases separating them. CDR3 bases: TGTGCCAGCAGCTTGGAGAGGTGGACTGAAGCTTTCTTT. This sequence encodes CASSLERWTEAFF.